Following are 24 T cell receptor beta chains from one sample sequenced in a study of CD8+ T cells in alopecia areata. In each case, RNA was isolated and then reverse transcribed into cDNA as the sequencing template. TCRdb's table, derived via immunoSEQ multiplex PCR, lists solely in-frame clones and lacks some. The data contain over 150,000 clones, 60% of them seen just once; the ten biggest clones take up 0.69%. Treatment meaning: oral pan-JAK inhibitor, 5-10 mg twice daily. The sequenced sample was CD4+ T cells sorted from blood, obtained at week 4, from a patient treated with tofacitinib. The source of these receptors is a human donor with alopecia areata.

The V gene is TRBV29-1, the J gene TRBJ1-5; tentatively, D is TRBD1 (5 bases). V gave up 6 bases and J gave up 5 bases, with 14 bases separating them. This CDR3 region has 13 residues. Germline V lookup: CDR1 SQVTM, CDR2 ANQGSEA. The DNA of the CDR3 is TGCAGCGTGAGTCGGGGGGGGGATCAGCCCCAGCATTTT. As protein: CSVSRGGDQPQHF.

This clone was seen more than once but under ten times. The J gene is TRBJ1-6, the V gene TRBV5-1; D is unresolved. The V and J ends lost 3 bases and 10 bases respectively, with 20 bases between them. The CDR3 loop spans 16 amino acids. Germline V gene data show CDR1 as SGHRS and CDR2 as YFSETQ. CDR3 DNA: TGCGCCAGCAGCTGGGCCGGGCCAGATGCGGTATCACCCCTCCACTTT. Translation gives CASSWAGPDAVSPLHF.

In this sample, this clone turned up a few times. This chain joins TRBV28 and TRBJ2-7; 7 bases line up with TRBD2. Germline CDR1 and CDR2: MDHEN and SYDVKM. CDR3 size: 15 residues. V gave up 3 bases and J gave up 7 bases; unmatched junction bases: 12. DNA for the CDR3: TGTGCCAGCAGTTTTGGGGGAGGGCCCCCCTTGGAGCAGTACTTC. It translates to CASSFGGGPPLEQYF.

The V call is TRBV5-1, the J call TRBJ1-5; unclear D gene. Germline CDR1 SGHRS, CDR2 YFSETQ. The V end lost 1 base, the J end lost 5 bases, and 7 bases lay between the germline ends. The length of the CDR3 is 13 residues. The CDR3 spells CASSLYSDQPQHF. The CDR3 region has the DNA TGCGCCAGCAGCTTGTACAGCGATCAGCCCCAGCATTTT.

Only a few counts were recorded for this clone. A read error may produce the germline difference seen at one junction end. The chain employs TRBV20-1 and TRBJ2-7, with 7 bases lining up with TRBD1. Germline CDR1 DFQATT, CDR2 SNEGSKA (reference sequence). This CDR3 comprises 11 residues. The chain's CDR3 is CSARDDRELLF. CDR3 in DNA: TGCAGTGCTAGAGACGACAGGGAACTACTCTTC.

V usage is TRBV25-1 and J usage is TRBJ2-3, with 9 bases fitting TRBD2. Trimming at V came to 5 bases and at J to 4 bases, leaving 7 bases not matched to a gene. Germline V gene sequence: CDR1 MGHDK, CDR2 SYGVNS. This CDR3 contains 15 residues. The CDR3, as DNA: TGTGCCAGCAGTTCTAGCGGGAAGTCCCCAGATACGCAGTATTTT. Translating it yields CASSSSGKSPDTQYF.

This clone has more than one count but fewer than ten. The CDR3 nucleotides are TGTGCCTGGAGTCTCTTTCCGGGACAGAGGAACACTGAAGCTTTCTTT. Translated: CAWSLFPGQRNTEAFF. The V gene is TRBV30, the J gene TRBJ1-1; 7 bases match TRBD1. The V and J ends lost 2 bases and 1 base, in that order; junction bases with no gene match: 10. Germline CDR1 GTSNPN, CDR2 SVGIG (reference sequence). This CDR3 contains 16 residues.

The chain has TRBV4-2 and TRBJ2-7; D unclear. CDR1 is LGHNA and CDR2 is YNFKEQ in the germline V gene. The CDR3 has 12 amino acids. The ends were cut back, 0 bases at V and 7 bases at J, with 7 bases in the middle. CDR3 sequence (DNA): TGTGCCAGCAGCCAAGAAGGGTGGGAGCAGTACTTC. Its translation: CASSQEGWEQYF.

The CDR3 DNA follows: TGCAGCGGGACAGACACAGATACGCAGTATTTT. Translated: CSGTDTDTQYF. This sequence joins TRBV29-1 and TRBJ2-3; possibly TRBD1 for D (6 bases). This CDR3 has 11 amino acids. The V end was cut by 7 bases, the J end by 2 bases, with 7 bases between. CDR1 and CDR2 from the germline V gene are SQVTM and ANQGSEA.

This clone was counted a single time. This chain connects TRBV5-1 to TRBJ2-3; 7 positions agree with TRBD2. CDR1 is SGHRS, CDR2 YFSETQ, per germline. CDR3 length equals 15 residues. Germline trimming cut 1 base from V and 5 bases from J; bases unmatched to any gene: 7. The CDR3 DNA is TGCGCCAGCAGCTTGTCGACTAGCTACGGAGATACGCAGTATTTT. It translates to CASSLSTSYGDTQYF.

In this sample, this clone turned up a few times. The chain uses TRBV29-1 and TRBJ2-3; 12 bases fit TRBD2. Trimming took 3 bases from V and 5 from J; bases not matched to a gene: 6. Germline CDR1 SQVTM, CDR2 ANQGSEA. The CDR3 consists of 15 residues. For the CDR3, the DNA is TGCAGCGTTGACCCTAGCGGGAGGGGAGGAGATACGCAGTATTTT. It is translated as CSVDPSGRGGDTQYF.

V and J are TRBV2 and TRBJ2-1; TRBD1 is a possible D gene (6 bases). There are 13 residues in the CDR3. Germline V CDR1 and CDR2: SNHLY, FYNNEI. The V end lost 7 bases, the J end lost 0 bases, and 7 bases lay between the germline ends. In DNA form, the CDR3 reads TGTGCCAGCACAGGGGACTCCTACAATGAGCAGTTCTTC. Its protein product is CASTGDSYNEQFF.

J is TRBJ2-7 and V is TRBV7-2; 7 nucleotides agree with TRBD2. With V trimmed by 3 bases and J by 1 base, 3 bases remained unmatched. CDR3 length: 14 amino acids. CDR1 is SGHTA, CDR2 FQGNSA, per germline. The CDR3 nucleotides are TGTGCCAGCAGCTTTAGGCGGGAGTCCTACGAGCAGTACTTC. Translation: CASSFRRESYEQYF.

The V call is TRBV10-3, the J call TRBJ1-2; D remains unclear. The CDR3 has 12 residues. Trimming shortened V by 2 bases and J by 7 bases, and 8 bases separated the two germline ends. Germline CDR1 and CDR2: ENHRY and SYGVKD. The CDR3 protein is CAISEEVAGYTF. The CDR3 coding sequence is TGTGCCATCAGTGAGGAAGTCGCTGGCTACACCTTC.

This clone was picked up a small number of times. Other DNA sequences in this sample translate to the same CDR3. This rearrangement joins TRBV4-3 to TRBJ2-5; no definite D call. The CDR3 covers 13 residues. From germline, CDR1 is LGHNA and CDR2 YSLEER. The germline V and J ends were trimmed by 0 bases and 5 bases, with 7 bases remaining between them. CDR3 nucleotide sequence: TGCGCCAGCAGCCAAGACCGCCGCGAGACCCAGTACTTC. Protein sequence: CASSQDRRETQYF.

The chain's CDR3 is CASSLVEGYEQYF. Here the CDR3 DNA reads TGCGCCAGCAGCTTGGTCGAAGGATACGAGCAGTACTTC. The chain couples TRBV5-1 to TRBJ2-7; D gene unclear. The CDR3 covers 13 residues. Trimming removed 0 bases from V and 4 bases from J, with 8 bases in between. Germline loops: CDR1 SGHRS, CDR2 YFSETQ.

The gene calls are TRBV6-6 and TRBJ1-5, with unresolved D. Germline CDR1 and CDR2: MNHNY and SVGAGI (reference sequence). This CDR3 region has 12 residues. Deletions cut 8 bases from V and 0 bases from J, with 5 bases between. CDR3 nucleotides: TGTGCCAGCTCGGATAGCAATCAGCCCCAGCATTTT. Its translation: CASSDSNQPQHF.

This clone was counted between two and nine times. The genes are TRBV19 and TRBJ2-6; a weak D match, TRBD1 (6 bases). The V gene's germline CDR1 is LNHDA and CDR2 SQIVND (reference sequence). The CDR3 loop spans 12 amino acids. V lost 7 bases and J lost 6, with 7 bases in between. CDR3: CASMGQANVLTF. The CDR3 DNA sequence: TGTGCCAGTATGGGACAGGCCAACGTCCTGACTTTC.

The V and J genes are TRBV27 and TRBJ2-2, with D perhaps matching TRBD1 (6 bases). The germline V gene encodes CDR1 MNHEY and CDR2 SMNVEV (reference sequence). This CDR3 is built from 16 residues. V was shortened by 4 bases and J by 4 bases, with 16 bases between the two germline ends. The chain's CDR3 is CASSYTGHPITGELFF. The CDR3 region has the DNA TGTGCCAGCAGTTACACGGGACATCCTATCACCGGGGAGCTGTTTTTT.

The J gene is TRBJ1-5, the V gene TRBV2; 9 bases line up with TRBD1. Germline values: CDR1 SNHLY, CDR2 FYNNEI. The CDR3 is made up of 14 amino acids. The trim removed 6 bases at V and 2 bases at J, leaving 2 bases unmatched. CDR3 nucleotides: TGTGCCAGCAGGGACAGGGGACGCAATCAGCCCCAGCATTTT. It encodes CASRDRGRNQPQHF.

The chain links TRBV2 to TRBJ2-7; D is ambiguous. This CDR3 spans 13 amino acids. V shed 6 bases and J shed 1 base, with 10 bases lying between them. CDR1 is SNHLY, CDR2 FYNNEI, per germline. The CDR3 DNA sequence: TGTGCCAGCAGGCCGGGTCCATCCTACGAGCAGTACTTC. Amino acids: CASRPGPSYEQYF.

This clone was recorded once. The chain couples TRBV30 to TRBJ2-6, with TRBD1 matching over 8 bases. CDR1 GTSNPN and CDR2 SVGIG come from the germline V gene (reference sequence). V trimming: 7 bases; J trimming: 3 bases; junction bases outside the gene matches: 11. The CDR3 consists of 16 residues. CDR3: CAFSPQGAGGANVLTF. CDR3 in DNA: TGTGCCTTCTCCCCTCAGGGGGCTGGTGGGGCCAACGTCCTGACTTTC.

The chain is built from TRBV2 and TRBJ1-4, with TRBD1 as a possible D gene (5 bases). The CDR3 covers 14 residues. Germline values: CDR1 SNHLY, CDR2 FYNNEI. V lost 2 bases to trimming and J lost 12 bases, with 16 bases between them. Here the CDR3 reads CASSEQVTGVELFF. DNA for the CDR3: TGTGCCAGCAGTGAACAGGTTACGGGGGTAGAACTGTTTTTT. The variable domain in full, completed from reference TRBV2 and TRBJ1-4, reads EPEVTQTPSHQVTQMGQEVILRCVPISNHLYFYWYRQILGQKVEFLVSFYNNEISEKSEIFDDQFSVERPDGSNFTLKIRSTKLEDSAMYFCASSEQVTGVELFFGSGTQLSVL.

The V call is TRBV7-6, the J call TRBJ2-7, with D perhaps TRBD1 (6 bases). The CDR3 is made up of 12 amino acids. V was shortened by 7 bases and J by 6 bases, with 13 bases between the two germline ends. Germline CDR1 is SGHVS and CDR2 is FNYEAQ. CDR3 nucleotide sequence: TGTGCCAGCACACGACAGGAGCCCGAGCAGTACTTC. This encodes CASTRQEPEQYF.